Described below is a single T cell receptor beta chain sequence and its context. Other DNA sequences in the same sample also yield this CDR3. This specimen comes from a study of blood T cell repertoires in COVID-19. The V gene's germline CDR1 is SGHDN and CDR2 FVKESK. This CDR3 spans 15 amino acids. Trimming removed 1 base at V and 2 bases at J, with 11 bases between. Libraries were prepared by immunoSEQ multiplex PCR; TCRdb keeps only in-frame clonotypes and omits some of them. The sample yields 200,000 to 300,000 clones, 75% to 90% seen once. The genes are TRBV14 and TRBJ1-2; maybe TRBD1 (5 bases). The sequenced material came from PBMCs or T cells enriched from blood (not recorded which). The TCR was taken from a woman aged 40 to 50 who had been exposed to COVID-19. The CDR3 here is CASSQARTGNYGYTF. As DNA, the CDR3 is TGTGCCAGCAGCCAAGCTCGCACAGGCAACTATGGCTACACCTTC. The full variable domain, with the rest looked up from reference TRBV14 and TRBJ1-2, is EAGVTQFPSHSVIEKGQTVTLRCDPISGHDNLYWYRRVMGKEIKFLLHFVKESKQDESGMPNNRFLAERTGGTYSTLKVQPAELEDSGVYFCASSQARTGNYGYTFGSGTRLTVV.